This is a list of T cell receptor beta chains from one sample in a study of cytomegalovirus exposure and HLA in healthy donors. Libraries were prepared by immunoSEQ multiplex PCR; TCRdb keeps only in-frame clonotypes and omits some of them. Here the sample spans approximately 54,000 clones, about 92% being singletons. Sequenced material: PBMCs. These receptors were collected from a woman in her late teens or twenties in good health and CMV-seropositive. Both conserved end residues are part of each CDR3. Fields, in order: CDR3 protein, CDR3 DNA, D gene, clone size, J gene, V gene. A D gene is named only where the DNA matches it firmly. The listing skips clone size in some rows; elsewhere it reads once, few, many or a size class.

CDR3: CASSSRLGSYNSPLHF
DNA: TGTGCCAGCAGTTCCAGGTTGGGCTCCTATAATTCACCCCTCCACTTT
D: -
size: -
J: TRBJ1-6
V: TRBV7-2

CDR3: CASSLSQGIGEQFF
DNA: TGTGCCAGCAGCTTATCACAGGGTATTGGTGAGCAGTTCTTC
D: -
size: -
J: TRBJ2-1
V: TRBV6-1

CDR3: CASSLEPGTASYEQYF
DNA: TGTGCCAGCAGTTTAGAGCCCGGGACAGCCTCCTACGAGCAGTACTTC
D: TRBD1
size: once
J: TRBJ2-7
V: TRBV27

CDR3: CASSWGQNTEAFF
DNA: TGTGCCAGCAGCTGGGGACAGAACACTGAAGCTTTCTTT
D: -
size: -
J: TRBJ1-1
V: TRBV6-1

CDR3: CASSLGSGIQPQHF
DNA: TGTGCCAGCAGCTTGGGGTCCGGGATTCAGCCCCAGCATTTT
D: -
size: -
J: TRBJ1-5
V: TRBV28

CDR3: CASSLVGHQETQYF
DNA: TGTGCCAGCAGCTTAGTGGGACATCAAGAGACCCAGTACTTC
D: -
size: -
J: TRBJ2-5
V: TRBV7-9

CDR3: CARSLNRALDTEAFF
DNA: TGTGCCAGAAGCTTGAACAGGGCATTGGACACTGAAGCTTTCTTT
D: -
size: -
J: TRBJ1-1
V: TRBV5-3

CDR3: CASSQEASSGGLSGTDTQYF
DNA: TGCGCCAGCAGCCAAGAAGCGTCTAGCGGGGGGTTATCTGGCACAGATACGCAGTATTTT
D: TRBD2
size: -
J: TRBJ2-3
V: TRBV4-3

CDR3: CASSQDTRSGNTIYF
DNA: TGCGCCAGCAGCCAAGACACTCGCTCTGGAAACACCATATATTTT
D: -
size: -
J: TRBJ1-3
V: TRBV4-1

CDR3: CASSQGTGANEKLFF
DNA: TGCGCCAGCAGCCAAGGGACAGGGGCTAATGAAAAACTGTTTTTT
D: TRBD1
size: once
J: TRBJ1-4
V: TRBV5-1

CDR3: CASSVGDSNNSPLHF
DNA: TGTGCCAGCAGCGTAGGCGACAGCAATAATTCACCCCTCCACTTT
D: -
size: -
J: TRBJ1-6
V: TRBV9

CDR3: CASSSGQATGNTIYF
DNA: TGTGCCAGCAGCTCGGGACAGGCTACTGGAAACACCATATATTTT
D: TRBD1
size: -
J: TRBJ1-3
V: TRBV5-4

CDR3: CASSQANFGTYTGELFF
DNA: TGCGCCAGCAGCCAAGCTAACTTCGGGACATACACCGGGGAGCTGTTTTTT
D: -
size: -
J: TRBJ2-2
V: TRBV4-1

CDR3: CASSRLAGGGETQYF
DNA: TGTGCCAGCAGTAGACTAGCGGGGGGCGGGGAGACCCAGTACTTC
D: TRBD2
size: few
J: TRBJ2-5
V: TRBV6-1

CDR3: CASSLLAGGLMQYF
DNA: TGTGCCAGCAGCTTATTGGCGGGGGGGCTTATGCAGTATTTT
D: TRBD2
size: few
J: TRBJ2-3
V: TRBV7-3

CDR3: CASSSTGLAGFGQFF
DNA: TGTGCCAGCAGTTCAACGGGACTAGCGGGGTTCGGGCAGTTCTTC
D: TRBD2
size: once
J: TRBJ2-1
V: TRBV27

CDR3: CAWSVLQLNEKLFF
DNA: TGTGCCTGGAGTGTACTACAACTTAATGAAAAACTGTTTTTT
D: -
size: -
J: TRBJ1-4
V: TRBV30

CDR3: CASSVEARREKTEAFF
DNA: TGTGCCAGCAGCGTAGAAGCCCGACGGGAAAAGACTGAAGCTTTCTTT
D: -
size: -
J: TRBJ1-1
V: TRBV9

CDR3: CASSSPQGLGNTEAFF
DNA: TGTGCCAGCAGCTCCCCACAGGGGTTGGGGAACACTGAAGCTTTCTTT
D: TRBD1
size: -
J: TRBJ1-1
V: TRBV7-6

CDR3: CASSQERSYEQYF
DNA: TGCGCCAGCAGCCAAGAACGGAGCTACGAGCAGTACTTC
D: -
size: -
J: TRBJ2-7
V: TRBV4-1

CDR3: CASSLLASDTQYF
DNA: TGTGCCAGCAGCTTACTGGCCTCAGATACGCAGTATTTT
D: -
size: -
J: TRBJ2-3
V: TRBV11-3

CDR3: CASSSGTLSEQYF
DNA: TGTGCCAGCAGCTCCGGGACTCTCTCCGAGCAGTACTTC
D: -
size: once
J: TRBJ2-7
V: TRBV5-6

CDR3: CASSPGTGAGELFF
DNA: TGCGCCAGCAGCCCGGGGACAGGGGCCGGGGAGCTGTTTTTT
D: TRBD1
size: -
J: TRBJ2-2
V: TRBV5-1

CDR3: CARKGNYGYTF
DNA: TGTGCCAGAAAGGGGAACTATGGCTACACCTTC
D: -
size: -
J: TRBJ1-2
V: TRBV5-3

CDR3: CASSVAAGGTDTQYF
DNA: TGTGCCAGCAGCGTAGCAGCGGGGGGGACGGATACGCAGTATTTT
D: TRBD2
size: -
J: TRBJ2-3
V: TRBV9

CDR3: CASSVVEGYEQYF
DNA: TGTGCCAGCAGCGTAGTCGAGGGCTACGAGCAGTACTTC
D: -
size: -
J: TRBJ2-7
V: TRBV9

CDR3: CASSDSGTENYGYTF
DNA: TGTGCCAGCAGTGACTCGGGGACAGAGAACTATGGCTACACCTTC
D: TRBD1
size: -
J: TRBJ1-2
V: TRBV6-4

CDR3: CASRGGQLTYGYTF
DNA: TGTGCCAGCCGGGGGGGACAGCTTACCTATGGCTACACCTTC
D: TRBD1
size: -
J: TRBJ1-2
V: TRBV6-1

CDR3: CASSLRGVDTQYF
DNA: TGTGCCAGCAGTCTCAGGGGGGTAGATACGCAGTATTTT
D: -
size: -
J: TRBJ2-3
V: TRBV27

CDR3: CASSLGDSPYYGYTF
DNA: TGTGCCAGCAGCTTAGGGGACAGCCCCTACTATGGCTACACCTTC
D: TRBD1
size: -
J: TRBJ1-2
V: TRBV11-2

CDR3: CASSETGWGGSTDTQYF
DNA: TGTGCCAGCAGTGAAACAGGGTGGGGGGGATCTACAGATACGCAGTATTTT
D: -
size: -
J: TRBJ2-3
V: TRBV6-1

CDR3: CASSIEGQNSNQPQHF
DNA: TGTGCCAGTAGTATCGAGGGACAGAATAGCAATCAGCCCCAGCATTTT
D: TRBD1
size: -
J: TRBJ1-5
V: TRBV19

CDR3: CASSRSSGIYGYTF
DNA: TGTGCCAGCAGCCGCTCCTCAGGGATCTATGGCTACACCTTC
D: -
size: -
J: TRBJ1-2
V: TRBV5-4

CDR3: CASSYSPGGSYNEQFF
DNA: TGTGCCAGCAGTTATTCCCCGGGGGGCTCCTACAATGAGCAGTTCTTC
D: TRBD2
size: medium-sized
J: TRBJ2-1
V: TRBV6-5

CDR3: CASIDRGQRNTIYF
DNA: TGTGCCAGCATCGACAGGGGGCAGAGAAACACCATATATTTT
D: TRBD1
size: -
J: TRBJ1-3
V: TRBV28

CDR3: CASSPITGYTDTQYF
DNA: TGTGCCAGCAGCCCAATTACGGGGTACACAGATACGCAGTATTTT
D: -
size: -
J: TRBJ2-3
V: TRBV7-6

CDR3: CAWRAPGGNYGYTF
DNA: TGTGCCTGGAGGGCTCCGGGAGGCAACTATGGCTACACCTTC
D: -
size: -
J: TRBJ1-2
V: TRBV30

CDR3: CASSMVPFTSGVYNEQFF
DNA: TGCGCCAGCAGCATGGTGCCCTTTACTAGCGGGGTCTACAATGAGCAGTTCTTC
D: TRBD2
size: -
J: TRBJ2-1
V: TRBV5-1

CDR3: CASIEEAAINEQFF
DNA: TGCGCCAGCATCGAAGAAGCTGCGATCAATGAGCAGTTCTTC
D: -
size: -
J: TRBJ2-1
V: TRBV23-1

CDR3: CATSGGREQPQHF
DNA: TGTGCCACTTCAGGAGGGCGAGAGCAGCCCCAGCATTTT
D: -
size: -
J: TRBJ1-5
V: TRBV19

CDR3: CASTEVGGSGIGYTF
DNA: TGTGCCAGCACCGAAGTGGGGGGTTCAGGTATTGGCTACACCTTC
D: -
size: -
J: TRBJ1-2
V: TRBV2

CDR3: CASSIDRLAGGPDSTDTQYF
DNA: TGTGCCAGTAGTATAGATCGGCTAGCGGGGGGGCCAGATAGCACAGATACGCAGTATTTT
D: TRBD2
size: -
J: TRBJ2-3
V: TRBV19

CDR3: CASSQALGGGTDTQYF
DNA: TGCGCCAGCAGCCAAGCTTTGGGGGGGGGCACAGATACGCAGTATTTT
D: TRBD2
size: -
J: TRBJ2-3
V: TRBV4-3

CDR3: CASSFTAVTGELFF
DNA: TGTGCCAGCAGTTTCACGGCGGTTACCGGGGAGCTGTTTTTT
D: -
size: -
J: TRBJ2-2
V: TRBV27

CDR3: CASSVGLSNEKLFF
DNA: TGTGCCAGCAGCGTAGGTCTTTCGAATGAAAAACTGTTTTTT
D: -
size: -
J: TRBJ1-4
V: TRBV9

CDR3: CASSSREYNEQFF
DNA: TGTGCCAGCAGTTCCCGGGAATACAATGAGCAGTTCTTC
D: -
size: -
J: TRBJ2-1
V: TRBV6-5